This T cell receptor (beta chain) derives from a study of T-cell reconstitution after alpha-beta-depleted transplantation in children. Unique molecular identifiers featured in how the TCRbeta library was prepared. TCRdb independently ran MiXCR on the PCR reads; one entry per CDR3 protein. The sample holds 440,000 or so distinct CDR3 sequences; about a tenth are singletons and the top ten take about 5%. Comments on this clonotype: A much larger clone differs by one base, so this may be a read error.

The germline gives CDR1 SNHLY, CDR2 FYNNEI. This CDR3 has 13 amino acids. The TCR sequence derives from a human donor who donated a stem cell graft to a child with acute myeloid leukemia. Sequenced material: PBMCs from the stem cell graft donor, taken from the stem cell graft. J is TRBJ1-1 and V is TRBV2, with D tentatively TRBD1 (6 bases). Written as DNA, the CDR3 is TGTGCCAGCAGCAGACAGGAGTACACTGAATCTTTCTTT. Its protein product is CASSRQEYTESFF.